The 27 T cell receptor beta chains in this list originate from one sample, sequenced in a study of CD8 T cells in ankylosing spondylitis. TCRdb reprocessed the 5' RACE reads via MiXCR and lists one record per CDR3 protein. The data contain 400,000 or so distinct CDR3 sequences, 25% to 30% of them singletons. Study outcomes and limitations: Blood of patients with ankylosing spondylitis appeared to be characterized by a TCR beta motif of about 8 highly homologous variants.

No antigens are known for them. The sample comprised blood, either unsorted or a sorted T cell fraction (not recorded which). The receptors shown here come from a male donor with ankylosing spondylitis.

The chain combines TRBV7-2 with TRBJ2-5; 9 nucleotides agree with TRBD2. Trimming removed 5 bases from V and 4 bases from J; junction bases left unmatched: 5. This CDR3 comprises 14 residues. From germline, CDR1 is SGHTA and CDR2 FQGNSA. CDR3 residues: CASSRSAGGETQYF. CDR3 bases: TGTGCCAGCAGCCGCTCAGCGGGGGGAGAGACCCAGTACTTC.

This clonotype came up a few times. The chain employs TRBV11-2 and TRBJ2-1, with D unclear. V dropped 2 bases and J dropped 13 bases, with 9 bases sitting between them. Germline CDR1 reads SGHAT; CDR2 reads FQNNGV. The CDR3 totals 11 residues. CDR3 sequence (DNA): TGTGCCAGCAGCTTACTAGGGAAACAGTTCTTC. Translated: CASSLLGKQFF.

V is TRBV28 and J is TRBJ2-3, with D hard to call. The CDR3 extends over 15 amino acids. V lost 4 bases and J 2 bases, leaving 13 bases between the germline ends. Germline V gene lookup returns CDR1 MDHEN and CDR2 SYDVKM. The CDR3 loop is CASSSQRALTDTQYF. CDR3 in DNA: TGTGCCAGCAGTTCGCAACGGGCCCTCACAGATACGCAGTATTTT.

The chain employs TRBV3-1 and TRBJ2-1, with 10 bases matching TRBD1. Germline V gene data show CDR1 as LGHDT and CDR2 as YNNKEL (reference sequence). The length of the CDR3 is 15 residues. The junction had 6 bases not matched to a gene; V was cut back by 5 bases and J by 5 bases. This CDR3 is CASSDRDRGHNEQFF. CDR3 in DNA: TGTGCCAGCAGCGACCGGGACAGGGGTCACAATGAGCAGTTCTTC.

The V gene is TRBV20-1, the J gene TRBJ2-7; D not resolved. V lost 0 bases, J lost 1 base, and 10 bases lay in between. The CDR3 has 14 amino acids. Looked up from germline, CDR1 is DFQATT and CDR2 is SNEGSKA (reference sequence). CDR3 nucleotides: TGCAGTGCTAGAGAGGCAGTCCGGTCCTACGAGCAGTACTTC. Translating it yields CSAREAVRSYEQYF.

This clonotype turned up a few times. The chain recombines TRBV5-1 with TRBJ2-5; no reliable D call. CDR1 SGHRS and CDR2 YFSETQ come from the germline V gene. V gave up 1 base and J gave up 5 bases, with 9 bases separating them. CDR3 size: 13 residues. CDR3 DNA sequence: TGCGCCAGCAGCTTGTACGCGTCGGAGACCCAGTACTTC. Encoded protein: CASSLYASETQYF.

In its sample, this clonotype was seen many times. The junction departs from the called germline gene at one end, perhaps through a read error. CDR3 sequence (DNA): TGCGCCAGCAGTCAGGGGCCGAACACCGGGGAGCTGTTTTTT. Protein product: CASSQGPNTGELFF. V gene TRBV3-1 combines with J gene TRBJ2-2, with a weak D call TRBD1 (6 bases). The CDR3 sequence is 14 residues long. Per germline, CDR1 LGHDT and CDR2 YNNKEL (reference sequence). Using reference TRBV3-1 and TRBJ2-2 for the parts outside the CDR3, the full variable domain is DTAVSQTPKYLVTQMGNDKSIKCEQNLGHDTMYWYKQDSKKFLKIMFSYNNKELIINETVPNRFSPKSPDKAHLNLHINSLELGDSAVYFCASSQGPNTGELFFGEGSRLTVL.

The chain joins TRBV24-1 to TRBJ2-1, with 8 bases identical to TRBD2. CDR1 is KGHDR and CDR2 is SFDVKD in the germline V gene. The CDR3 has 15 amino acids. V shed 2 bases, J shed 7 bases, and the junction held 6 bases outside the gene matches. The CDR3 sequence: CATSDSPGLVNEQFF. DNA for the CDR3: TGTGCCACCAGTGATTCTCCGGGACTAGTAAATGAGCAGTTCTTC.

This clonotype occurred a few times. V and J are TRBV5-1 and TRBJ2-1; D gene unclear. Germline loops: CDR1 SGHRS, CDR2 YFSETQ. The V and J ends lost 7 bases and 5 bases respectively, with 16 bases between them. This CDR3 comprises 14 residues. CDR3: CASAPAAPHNEQFF. Written as DNA, the CDR3 is TGCGCCAGCGCCCCCGCGGCCCCCCACAATGAGCAGTTCTTC.

This clonotype was observed a handful of times. This sequence joins TRBV5-1 and TRBJ2-1; maybe TRBD2 (5 bases). The CDR3 has 16 amino acids. Trimming took 3 bases from V and 4 from J, leaving 17 bases between them. Germline CDR1 SGHRS, CDR2 YFSETQ. The chain's CDR3 is CASSSTPSGVYNEQFF. As DNA, the CDR3 is TGCGCCAGCAGCTCGACACCCTCCGGGGTTTACAATGAGCAGTTCTTC.

This clonotype was picked up many times. The chain is built from TRBV5-1 and TRBJ2-5; weak D call: TRBD1 (5 bases). Per germline, CDR1 SGHRS and CDR2 YFSETQ. With 0 bases removed from V and 3 bases from J, the gap between germline ends came to 6 bases. This CDR3 spans 13 amino acids. This chain's CDR3 is CASSLVGEETQYF. The CDR3 DNA sequence: TGCGCCAGCAGCTTGGTAGGGGAAGAGACCCAGTACTTC.

CDR3 DNA: TGCAGTGCGACCGGACTAGCGGGTTCCTACGAGCAGTACGTC. Translating it yields CSATGLAGSYEQYV. The V gene is TRBV20-1, the J gene TRBJ2-7; 11 bases are shared with TRBD2. The ends lost 6 bases at V and 1 base at J; junction bases unmatched: 5. There are 14 residues in the CDR3. Germline V lookup: CDR1 DFQATT, CDR2 SNEGSKA (reference sequence).

This chain links TRBV3-1 with TRBJ1-1; 7 bases line up with TRBD1. Trimming cost V 7 bases and J 1 base; bases outside gene matches: 6. Germline CDR1 and CDR2: LGHDT and YNNKEL (reference sequence). The CDR3 totals 14 residues. CDR3 sequence: CASTRQGTNTEAFF. The CDR3 region has the DNA TGTGCCAGCACTAGACAGGGCACGAACACTGAAGCTTTCTTT.

This clonotype turned up a few times. The chain links TRBV6-2 or TRBV6-3 to TRBJ2-7, with 10 bases aligning to TRBD2. The CDR3 has 16 residues. Germline-derived CDR1 and CDR2 are MNHEY and SVGEGT. V lost 5 bases to trimming and J lost 7 bases; unmatched junction nucleotides: 14. The CDR3 sequence is CASSRERTSGRGEQYV. CDR3 bases: TGTGCCAGCAGTAGGGAAAGGACTAGCGGACGAGGGGAGCAGTACGTC.

This clonotype occurred once. The gene calls are TRBV18 and TRBJ1-3; D gene ambiguous. V was trimmed by 0 bases and J by 1 base, leaving 7 bases between them. Germline CDR1 and CDR2: KGHSH and LQKENI. This CDR3 spans 15 amino acids. The CDR3 nucleotides read TGTGCCAGCTCACCACCGTTCCTTTCTGGAAACACCATATATTTT. Protein product: CASSPPFLSGNTIYF. Filled out from reference TRBV18 and TRBJ1-3, the complete variable domain reads NAGVMQNPRHLVRRRGQEARLRCSPMKGHSHVYWYRQLPEEGLKFMVYLQKENIIDESGMPKERFSAEFPKEGPSILRIQQVVRGDSAAYFCASSPPFLSGNTIYFGEGSWLTVV.

This sequence joins TRBV3-1 and TRBJ2-1; D gene ambiguous. The germline gives CDR1 LGHDT, CDR2 YNNKEL (reference sequence). This CDR3 has 12 amino acids. V gave up 0 bases and J gave up 8 bases, with 5 bases separating them. CDR3 coding DNA: TGTGCCAGCAGCCAAGACGTCGATGAGCAGTTCTTC. It yields the protein CASSQDVDEQFF.

The chain links TRBV7-8 to TRBJ1-1; possibly TRBD1 for D (6 bases). V was shortened by 3 bases and J by 5 bases, with 10 bases between the two germline ends. CDR1 is SGHVS, CDR2 FQNEAQ, per germline. The CDR3 is 13 residues long. The CDR3 sequence is CASSFTGTTEAFF. CDR3 DNA: TGTGCCAGCAGCTTCACAGGGACAACTGAAGCTTTCTTT.

The chain couples TRBV6-5 to TRBJ2-2, with 10 bases lining up with TRBD2. The CDR3 is 15 residues long. CDR1 MNHEY and CDR2 SVGAGI come from the germline V gene. The V segment lost 4 bases and the J segment 5 bases; nucleotides outside the gene matches: 4. CDR3 sequence reads: CASSWTSGETGELFF. DNA of the CDR3: TGTGCCAGCAGTTGGACTAGCGGAGAGACCGGGGAGCTGTTTTTT.

J is TRBJ2-3 and V is TRBV6-1; TRBD2 matches 11 bases. The V segment lost 4 bases and the J segment 5 bases; nucleotides outside the gene matches: 5. The CDR3 consists of 15 residues. Germline V gene data show CDR1 as MNHNS and CDR2 as SASEGT. Written as DNA, the CDR3 is TGTGCCAGCAGTGGGGTAGCGGGAGGGTTAGATACGCAGTATTTT. Encoded protein: CASSGVAGGLDTQYF.

The chain employs TRBV27 and TRBJ2-7; 7 bases agree with TRBD1. Losses at the gene ends were 5 bases for V and 0 bases for J; bases not matched to a gene: 10. Germline-derived CDR1 and CDR2 are MNHEY and SMNVEV (reference sequence). The CDR3 is made up of 16 amino acids. The CDR3 reads CASSLRSRDSSYEQYF. The CDR3, as DNA: TGTGCCAGCAGTCTCCGATCCCGGGACAGCTCCTACGAGCAGTACTTC.

This chain uses TRBV2 with TRBJ1-1; 7 nucleotides align to TRBD1. The CDR3 runs to 15 residues. The junction had 11 bases not matched to a gene; V was cut back by 9 bases and J by 1 base. CDR1 is SNHLY and CDR2 is FYNNEI in the germline V gene. CDR3 loop: CASTNQGVPNTEAFF. As DNA, the CDR3 is TGTGCCAGTACAAACCAGGGGGTCCCGAACACTGAAGCTTTCTTT. Using reference TRBV2 and TRBJ1-1 for the parts outside the CDR3, the full variable domain is EPEVTQTPSHQVTQMGQEVILRCVPISNHLYFYWYRQILGQKVEFLVSFYNNEISEKSEIFDDQFSVERPDGSNFTLKIRSTKLEDSAMYFCASTNQGVPNTEAFFGQGTRLTVV.

The J gene is TRBJ2-2, the V gene TRBV5-6; possible D gene TRBD1, 5 bases. Germline assignment: CDR1 SGHDT and CDR2 YYEEEE. The CDR3 extends over 17 amino acids. Trimming stripped 1 base from V and 4 bases from J, with 17 bases between. CDR3 nucleotides: TGTGCCAGCAGCTTGAGGTGGAAGGGGTTATCCACCGGGGAGCTGTTTTTT. Protein: CASSLRWKGLSTGELFF. Variable domain in full (rest from reference TRBV5-6 and TRBJ2-2): DAGVTQSPTHLIKTRGQQVTLRCSPKSGHDTVSWYQQALGQGPQFIFQYYEEEERQRGNFPDRFSGHQFPNYSSELNVNALLLGDSALYLCASSLRWKGLSTGELFFGEGSRLTVL.

This clonotype turned up a few times. The chain links TRBV7-2 to TRBJ2-6, with D possibly TRBD2 on 6 matching bases. The CDR3 has 16 residues. V was cut by 5 bases and J by 3 bases, with 14 bases left in between. Germline CDR1 and CDR2: SGHTA and FQGNSA. The CDR3 bases are TGTGCCAGCAGCCCTAGCGTGGCGGATGGGGCCAACGTCCTGACTTTC. This sequence encodes CASSPSVADGANVLTF.

This chain connects TRBV20-1 to TRBJ2-1; TRBD2 matches at 8 bases. This CDR3 contains 13 residues. J gave up 6 bases and V 5 bases, and 6 bases lay outside the gene matches. Germline V lookup: CDR1 DFQATT, CDR2 SNEGSKA (reference sequence). The chain's CDR3 is CSALGLVRNEQFF. In nucleotides, the CDR3 is TGCAGTGCTTTGGGACTAGTTCGCAATGAGCAGTTCTTC.

CDR3 amino acids: CASSVEPSSTGELFF. Here the CDR3 DNA reads TGTGCCAGCAGCGTAGAGCCTAGCTCCACCGGGGAGCTGTTTTTT. The J gene is TRBJ2-2, the V gene TRBV9, with D tentatively TRBD2 (5 bases). CDR1 and CDR2 from the germline V gene are SGDLS and YYNGEE. The CDR3 is 15 amino acids. V was trimmed by 0 bases and J by 4 bases, leaving 10 bases between them.

The genes are TRBV6-1 and TRBJ1-3; D is unresolved. This CDR3 region has 16 residues. V was shortened by 5 bases and J by 1 base, with 15 bases between the two germline ends. In germline, CDR1 is MNHNS, CDR2 SASEGT. The DNA for the CDR3 is TGTGCCAGCAGTCCGGGCCTCCTACGATCTGGAAACACCATATATTTT. Translated: CASSPGLLRSGNTIYF.

This chain connects TRBV29-1 to TRBJ1-1; 7 bases match TRBD1. Trimming cost V 4 bases and J 3 bases; bases outside gene matches: 5. Germline loops: CDR1 SQVTM, CDR2 ANQGSEA. This CDR3 region has 13 residues. CDR3: CSVGEGAHTEAFF. The DNA for the CDR3 is TGCAGCGTTGGGGAGGGGGCCCACACTGAAGCTTTCTTT.